This T cell receptor (beta chain) stems from a study of T cell responses to AZD1222 COVID-19 vaccine. The data were produced by immunoSEQ multiplex PCR, yet TCRdb's version contains in-frame clones alone and is incomplete. The sample has about 200,000 clones; approximately 94% are singletons. On this clone itself: Its specificity is unknown.

Overall study results and limits: Per reports, nearly half of all spike-specific TCRs target regions that are unmutated in variants. Vaccine-associated CD4 TCRs spanned spike, dominant at 160-218 and 743-854.

The CDR3 extends over 13 amino acids. The V and J ends lost 6 bases and 4 bases respectively, with 9 bases between them. CDR1 and CDR2 (germline): SNHLY, FYNNEI. J is TRBJ2-2 and V is TRBV2; unclear D gene. The origin of this receptor is an adult who received the MenACWY meningococcal vaccine as a control. Sequencing was performed on peripheral blood, taken 28 days after the second dose of the MenACWY control vaccine. Here the CDR3 DNA reads TGTGCCAGCAGGAAGGACGTCACCGGGGAGCTGTTTTTT. Its protein is CASRKDVTGELFF.